This T cell receptor beta chain was sequenced in a study of T cell changes during pregnancy in multiple sclerosis. CDR3 size: 16 residues. Looked up from germline, CDR1 is SGDLS and CDR2 is YYNGEE. The germline V and J ends were trimmed by 0 bases and 3 bases, with 13 bases remaining between them. TCRdb's copy holds only in-frame clones and misses some; the assay was immunoSEQ multiplex PCR. The sample has 60,000 to 70,000 clones, roughly 91% seen once. The receptor's source is a female donor in good health, enrolled as a control in a pregnancy study. This specimen was peripheral blood, taken after pregnancy. This chain uses TRBV9 with TRBJ2-1, with D unresolved. DNA for the CDR3: TGTGCCAGCAGCGTAGCTTCGGCTAGTGGCTACAATGAGCAGTTCTTC. It specifies CASSVASASGYNEQFF. The full variable domain, with the rest looked up from reference TRBV9 and TRBJ2-1, is DSGVTQTPKHLITATGQRVTLRCSPRSGDLSVYWYQQSLDQGLQFLIQYYNGEERAKGNILERFSAQQFPDLHSELNLSSLELGDSALYFCASSVASASGYNEQFFGPGTRLTVL.